A selection of T cell receptor beta chains follows, all from one sample in a study of OX40 agonist ivuxolimab in advanced cancers. Profiling relied on immunoSEQ multiplex PCR, and the TCRdb table lists in-frame clones only, not all of them. The profile shows approximately 84,000 clones, 80% to 95% of them singletons. This specimen was CD4+ or CD8+ T cells sorted from blood, taken in a trial of the OX40 agonist ivuxolimab. All receptors come from an adult with an advanced solid tumor such as melanoma, head and neck, liver or kidney cancer. The CDR3 runs from the conserved cysteine through the conserved F or W. D genes are given only for firm matches.

>TRBJ2-1|16|TRBD2|TRBV19
CASSNNERTSRNEQFF
>TRBJ2-1|16|TRBD2|TRBV5-6
CASSFSGRSAYNEQFF
>TRBJ2-7|16|TRBD2|TRBV5-4
CASSALRSGLSYEQYF
>TRBJ1-2|13|TRBD1|TRBV10-3
CAISEIQGGGYTF
>TRBJ2-2|16|-|TRBV7-2
CASSLDAGGRTGELFF
>TRBJ2-3|15|-|TRBV11-2
CASSLKGGAGDTQYF
>TRBJ1-2|14|TRBD1|TRBV5-1
CASSSTGTGDGYTF
>TRBJ2-7|17|TRBD2|TRBV7-9
CASSLSPGLAAHYEQYF
>TRBJ2-6|16|-|TRBV19
CASSIVKGSGANVLTF
>TRBJ2-5|14|-|TRBV5-4
CASRGAGDQETQYF
>TRBJ2-1|15|TRBD2|TRBV10-3
CASGTSGSRYNEQFF
>TRBJ2-7|14|TRBD2|TRBV11-3
CASSLVAGTYEQYF
>TRBJ1-1|12|-|TRBV14
CASKSYSREAFF
>TRBJ2-5|15|-|TRBV10-1
CASSGNLAYQETQYF
>TRBJ1-5|13|-|TRBV6-1
CATRDTFNQPQHF
>TRBJ1-1|14|-|TRBV7-8
CASSPTGLNTEAFF
>TRBJ1-1|15|-|TRBV11-3
CASSDGDWRNTEAFF
>TRBJ2-5|13|-|TRBV18
CASSPGSQETQYF
>TRBJ2-7|15|TRBD1|TRBV28
CASRTTRDRGNEQYF
>TRBJ1-1|16|-|TRBV7-2
CASSRSGWAGNTEAFF
>TRBJ1-5|13|TRBD1|TRBV6-5
CASRTGANQPQHF
>TRBJ1-1|15|-|TRBV7-8
CASSLGGGSNTEAFF
>TRBJ2-1|15|-|TRBV5-4
CASSLDGGSGNEQFF
>TRBJ1-2|11|-|TRBV7-9
CASSLRGGYTF
>TRBJ1-2|13|TRBD1|TRBV6-6
CASSQGQGGGYTF
>TRBJ2-7|15|TRBD1|TRBV11-2
CASSLGQGARYEQYF
>TRBJ1-2|15|-|TRBV4-1
CASSQNRGQGSGYTF
>TRBJ2-5|14|-|TRBV6-1
CASSPWALQETQYF
>TRBJ1-3|14|-|TRBV7-2
CASSPTGGTNTIYF
>TRBJ2-5|15|-|TRBV4-1
CASSQGRAGLKTQYF